The 11 T cell receptor beta chains reported below all come from one sample, sequenced in a study of blood T cell repertoires in COVID-19. Libraries were prepared by immunoSEQ multiplex PCR; TCRdb keeps only in-frame clonotypes and omits some of them. This table has more than 450,000 clones, about nine tenths appearing once. The sample comprised PBMCs or T cells enriched from blood (not recorded which). The receptors were gathered from a woman between 18 and 29 years old who had recovered from COVID-19.

This chain uses TRBV4-1 with TRBJ1-4; 9 bases agree with TRBD1. Trimming cost V 5 bases and J 10 bases; bases outside gene matches: 11. The germline V gene encodes CDR1 MGHRA and CDR2 YSYEKL. The length of the CDR3 is 15 residues. This chain's CDR3 is CASSSRTGVNSKLFF. The CDR3 DNA follows: TGCGCCAGCAGCTCCCGGACAGGGGTGAATTCAAAACTGTTTTTT.

The genes are TRBV7-9 and TRBJ2-1, with TRBD1 identical over 7 bases. The germline gives CDR1 SEHNR, CDR2 FQNEAQ (reference sequence). The CDR3 length is 15 residues. Germline trimming cut 5 bases from V and 10 bases from J; bases unmatched to any gene: 14. The CDR3 region has the DNA TGTGCCAGCAGCCCCACACGGGACAGATGGTACGAGCAGTTCTTC. Protein sequence: CASSPTRDRWYEQFF.

This chain connects TRBV10-3 to TRBJ2-6; D gene unclear. The CDR3 sequence is 16 residues long. Trimming removed 5 bases from V and 0 bases from J, with 11 bases in between. Per the germline V gene, CDR1 is ENHRY and CDR2 is SYGVKD. The DNA of the CDR3 is TGTGCCATCAGTAACATCTGGGCCTCTGGGGCCAACGTCCTGACTTTC. Residues: CAISNIWASGANVLTF.

V and J are TRBV11-3 and TRBJ2-7; D is unclear. The CDR3 is 13 residues long. V lost 5 bases to trimming and J lost 5 bases, with 13 bases between them. The germline gives CDR1 SGHNT, CDR2 YENEEA. CDR3: CASSTLGLHEQYF. The CDR3 DNA follows: TGTGCCAGCAGCACCCTCGGTCTCCACGAGCAGTACTTC.

V and J are TRBV5-1 and TRBJ2-1; 11 nucleotides match TRBD2. The germline V gene encodes CDR1 SGHRS and CDR2 YFSETQ. This CDR3 has 15 residues. V shed 3 bases and J 10 bases; nucleotides not matched to a gene: 9. CDR3 bases: TGCGCCAGCAGCTCTAAACTAGCGGGGGAGGGAGAGCAGTTCTTC. Translated: CASSSKLAGEGEQFF.

The chain is built from TRBV15 and TRBJ2-7; the match to TRBD1 covers 10 bases. V lost 0 bases to trimming and J lost 0 bases; unmatched junction nucleotides: 5. This CDR3 has 17 residues. From germline, CDR1 is LNHNV and CDR2 YYDKDF (reference sequence). DNA for the CDR3: TGTGCCACCAGCAGAGAGGCGGACAGGGGGGTCTCCTACGAGCAGTACTTC. Protein sequence: CATSREADRGVSYEQYF.

This chain joins TRBV7-6 and TRBJ2-2; D is unclear. This CDR3 is 12 amino acids long. CDR1 and CDR2 from the germline V gene are SGHVS and FNYEAQ. Trimming pared 5 bases from V and 6 bases from J, leaving 7 bases between. The CDR3 nucleotides read TGTGCCAGCAGCCTCGCGTCCGGGGAGCTGTTTTTT. It codes for CASSLASGELFF.

This rearrangement joins TRBV5-1 to TRBJ2-5; 12 bases match TRBD2. CDR3 length equals 17 residues. The ends lost 2 bases at V and 1 base at J; junction bases unmatched: 6. Germline loops: CDR1 SGHRS, CDR2 YFSETQ. This chain's CDR3 is CASSFQTSGGTQETQYF. Written as DNA, the CDR3 is TGCGCCAGCAGCTTTCAGACTAGCGGGGGAACCCAAGAGACCCAGTACTTC.

The gene calls are TRBV5-4 and TRBJ2-1; 9 nucleotides line up with TRBD2. In germline, CDR1 is SGHNT, CDR2 YYREEE (reference sequence). With V trimmed by 0 bases and J by 7 bases, 8 bases remained unmatched. The CDR3 contains 16 residues. Here the CDR3 reads CASSLVAGGPRNEQFF. The DNA of the CDR3 is TGTGCCAGCAGCTTGGTGGCGGGGGGGCCTAGGAATGAGCAGTTCTTC.

This chain connects TRBV9 to TRBJ1-1; D gene uncertain. The length of the CDR3 is 13 residues. V lost 4 bases and J lost 1, with 8 bases in between. Germline V gives CDR1 SGDLS, CDR2 YYNGEE. CDR3 loop: CASSRAGNTEAFF. CDR3 coding DNA: TGTGCCAGCAGCCGTGCGGGGAACACTGAAGCTTTCTTT.

The sample holds one count of this clone. The chain combines TRBV7-8 with TRBJ2-3; TRBD1 is a possible D gene (6 bases). CDR1 and CDR2 (germline): SGHVS, FQNEAQ. Trimming took 4 bases from V and 0 from J, leaving 11 bases between them. The CDR3 spans 15 residues. CDR3 DNA sequence: TGTGCCAGCAGCTCGCGGACAGCCAGCACAGATACGCAGTATTTT. Its translation: CASSSRTASTDTQYF. The entire variable domain, with the rest obtained from reference TRBV7-8 and TRBJ2-3, is as follows: GAGVSQSPRYKVAKRGQDVALRCDPISGHVSLFWYQQALGQGPEFLTYFQNEAQLDKSGLPSDRFFAERPEGSVSTLKIQRTQQEDSAVYLCASSSRTASTDTQYFGPGTRLTVL.